A single sample is the source of the 2 T cell receptor beta chains below, sequenced in a study of T cell responses to AZD1222 COVID-19 vaccine. TCRdb's table, derived via immunoSEQ multiplex PCR, lists solely in-frame clones and lacks some. The repertoire holds about 150,000 clones, with 89% as singletons. The sample in question was peripheral blood, obtained on day 0 of AZD1222 vaccination. Source of these receptors: an adult in good health.

The rearrangement links TRBV18 to TRBJ2-2; weak D call: TRBD1 (5 bases). The V gene's germline CDR1 is KGHSH and CDR2 LQKENI. The CDR3 has 14 residues. The ends were cut back, 7 bases at V and 1 base at J, with 10 bases in the middle. In DNA form, the CDR3 reads TGTGCCAGCTTGGGGCAGAAGAACACCGGGGAGCTGTTTTTT. It encodes CASLGQKNTGELFF.

V gene TRBV29-1 combines with J gene TRBJ2-7; D is unclear. The CDR3 contains 12 residues. In germline, CDR1 is SQVTM, CDR2 ANQGSEA. V lost 6 bases and J 2 bases, leaving 11 bases between the germline ends. CDR3 nucleotides: TGCAGCGTGTCGGACGGCACCTACGAGCAGTACTTC. It translates to CSVSDGTYEQYF.